This T cell receptor beta chain was found in a study of identifying expanded T cells in peripheral blood. Study findings and constraints: Technical replicates showed roughly 1.2 changed clones; roughly two weeks approximately 16; four weeks 19.

About this clone: The antigen is unknown.

During the collection period, no donor immune events like infections were recorded. Clones were read by immunoSEQ multiplex PCR, and TCRdb kept only the in-frame ones, dropping some. Counted here are about 130,000 clones, 80% to 90% occurring once; the ten biggest clones make up around 8.4%. The specimen was blood. This sequence originates from a person aged 18-69 years in good health.

The CDR3 protein is CASSLSRGGTEAFF. CDR3 in DNA: TGTGCCAGCAGTTTATCGAGGGGCGGCACTGAAGCTTTCTTT. V usage is TRBV27 and J usage is TRBJ1-1; maybe TRBD1 (5 bases). The CDR3 spans 14 residues. Germline V gene sequence: CDR1 MNHEY, CDR2 SMNVEV (reference sequence). V lost 0 bases and J 4 bases, leaving 9 bases between the germline ends.